These 10 T cell receptor beta chains originate from one sample sequenced in a study of regulatory T cells in long-lasting Graves disease. Construction of TCR beta libraries relied on iRepertoire HTBI primers and on Arm-PCR targeting CDR3 regions. TCRdb independently ran MiXCR on the multiplex PCR reads; one entry per CDR3 protein. The sample has approximately 540,000 distinct CDR3 sequences, 12% seen once. Time point noted: newly diagnosed GD, antithyroid drugs for less than 3 months. There was RNA extracted from PBMCs, and the TCR library was made from it. The data were also submitted as part of a second study, on T cells in Graves' hyperthyroidism and ophthalmopathy.

Sequences were derived from peripheral blood mononuclear cells (PBMCs), sampled at new diagnosis, from a patient treated with antithyroid drugs. These receptors came from a woman aged 30 to 39 with Graves disease.

V and J are TRBV29-1 and TRBJ2-7, with 7 bases matching TRBD1. CDR3 length: 13 amino acids. V shed 5 bases and J 0 bases; nucleotides not matched to a gene: 4. Germline V CDR1 and CDR2: SQVTM, ANQGSEA. The CDR3 DNA follows: TGCAGCGTTTGGGGACAGAGCTCCTACGAGCAGTACTTC. Protein sequence: CSVWGQSSYEQYF.

This clonotype appeared many times. The chain carries TRBV15 and TRBJ2-7, with a tentative D call TRBD2 (7 bases). The CDR3 is made up of 16 amino acids. The V end was cut by 1 base, the J end by 4 bases, with 17 bases between. Looked up from germline, CDR1 is LNHNV and CDR2 is YYDKDF (reference sequence). The CDR3 DNA follows: TGTGCCACCAGCAGAGTGTATGGGGGGGGCTTGTACGAGCAGTACTTC. This translates into CATSRVYGGGLYEQYF.

A note on this clonotype: This may come from a read error, since a much larger clone is one base off. The chain couples TRBV10-3 to TRBJ2-1, with 7 bases identical to TRBD2. This CDR3 spans 15 amino acids. Losses at the gene ends were 2 bases for V and 4 bases for J; bases not matched to a gene: 5. Germline CDR1 reads ENHRY; CDR2 reads SYGVKD. The CDR3 coding sequence is TGTGCCATCAGTGAGGTAGGGGAGGGATACAATGAGCAGTTCTTC. Amino acids: CAISEVGEGYNEQFF.

Many counts were recorded for this clonotype. CDR3 in DNA: TGTGCCAGCAGTGAACAGGGACAGGCAGGCGATCAGCCCCAGCATTTT. Its translation: CASSEQGQAGDQPQHF. The chain links TRBV2 to TRBJ1-5; TRBD1 aligns across 8 bases. This CDR3 is built from 16 residues. Trimming took 2 bases from V and 5 from J; bases not matched to a gene: 8. CDR1 and CDR2 from the germline V gene are SNHLY and FYNNEI. Full variable domain (missing parts from reference TRBV2 and TRBJ1-5): EPEVTQTPSHQVTQMGQEVILRCVPISNHLYFYWYRQILGQKVEFLVSFYNNEISEKSEIFDDQFSVERPDGSNFTLKIRSTKLEDSAMYFCASSEQGQAGDQPQHFGDGTRLSIL.

The chain recombines TRBV25-1 with TRBJ2-1; D might be TRBD1 (6 bases). The CDR3 runs 15 residues. V dropped 0 bases and J dropped 9 bases, with 15 bases sitting between them. Germline V gene data show CDR1 as MGHDK and CDR2 as SYGVNS. The CDR3 region has the DNA TGTGCCAGCAGTGAATATAACCCTTTAGGGGGTGAGCAGTTCTTC. This translates into CASSEYNPLGGEQFF.

This clonotype showed up many times. V gene TRBV7-8 combines with J gene TRBJ1-1, with D unresolved. This CDR3 contains 17 residues. Germline values: CDR1 SGHVS, CDR2 FQNEAQ. V dropped 0 bases and J dropped 0 bases, with 14 bases sitting between them. The CDR3 loop is CASSLASFVGLNTEAFF. CDR3 in DNA: TGTGCCAGCAGCTTAGCGAGTTTTGTAGGGCTGAACACTGAAGCTTTCTTT.

This clonotype was detected ten times or more. This chain connects TRBV20-1 to TRBJ1-6; no clear D. CDR1 is DFQATT, CDR2 SNEGSKA, per germline (reference sequence). Trimming removed 0 bases at V and 5 bases at J, with 14 bases between. CDR3 length: 16 amino acids. CDR3 region: CSARDLRRFNNSPLHF. CDR3 in DNA: TGCAGTGCTAGAGATCTGCGGCGGTTTAATAATTCACCCCTCCACTTT.

This clonotype was recorded at least ten times. The rearrangement links TRBV18 to TRBJ2-1; D possibly corresponds to TRBD1 (6 bases). This CDR3 comprises 15 residues. The V gene's germline CDR1 is KGHSH and CDR2 LQKENI. Deletions cut 3 bases from V and 5 bases from J, with 14 bases between. CDR3 sequence: CASSPTGQFHNEQFF. Here the CDR3 DNA reads TGTGCCAGCTCACCCACCGGACAGTTCCACAATGAGCAGTTCTTC.

The rearrangement joins TRBV2 to TRBJ1-6; D may be TRBD1 (5 bases). The CDR3 is made up of 16 amino acids. Germline V lookup: CDR1 SNHLY, CDR2 FYNNEI. Between the trimmed V and J ends, which lost 5 bases and 0 bases, there was a span of 11 bases. The CDR3 nucleotides read TGTGCCAGCAGTCGACCGGGGGACTCCTATAATTCACCCCTCCACTTT. It codes for CASSRPGDSYNSPLHF.

This clonotype was observed many times. The chain joins TRBV27 to TRBJ2-1; weak D call: TRBD1 (6 bases). The V gene's germline CDR1 is MNHEY and CDR2 SMNVEV (reference sequence). Between the trimmed V and J ends, which lost 4 bases and 8 bases, there was a span of 15 bases. The CDR3 has 14 residues. CDR3 in amino acids: CASSSYRERDEQFF. The DNA of the CDR3 is TGTGCCAGCAGTTCCTACAGGGAGAGGGATGAGCAGTTCTTC.